This T cell receptor beta chain was observed in a study of human thymus T cells. Here immunoSEQ multiplex PCR was the method, and the copy in TCRdb shows in-frame clones only, minus some. The sample includes approximately 71,000 clones, 85% to 95% of them seen just once. The trim removed 3 bases at V and 4 bases at J, leaving 7 bases unmatched. The CDR3 totals 17 residues. Germline loops: CDR1 MDHEN, CDR2 SYDVKM. Thymic samples were excised during corrective heart operations. The donors were infants in Finland with congenital heart defects, otherwise immunologically healthy. The chain combines TRBV28 with TRBJ2-1, with 12 bases fitting TRBD2. The specimen was thymus tissue. The sequence was obtained from a girl in the first two years of life with a congenital heart defect but otherwise immunologically healthy. The CDR3 DNA is TGTGCCAGCAGTTTTTACGACGGGACTAGCGGGTACAATGAGCAGTTCTTC. It encodes CASSFYDGTSGYNEQFF.